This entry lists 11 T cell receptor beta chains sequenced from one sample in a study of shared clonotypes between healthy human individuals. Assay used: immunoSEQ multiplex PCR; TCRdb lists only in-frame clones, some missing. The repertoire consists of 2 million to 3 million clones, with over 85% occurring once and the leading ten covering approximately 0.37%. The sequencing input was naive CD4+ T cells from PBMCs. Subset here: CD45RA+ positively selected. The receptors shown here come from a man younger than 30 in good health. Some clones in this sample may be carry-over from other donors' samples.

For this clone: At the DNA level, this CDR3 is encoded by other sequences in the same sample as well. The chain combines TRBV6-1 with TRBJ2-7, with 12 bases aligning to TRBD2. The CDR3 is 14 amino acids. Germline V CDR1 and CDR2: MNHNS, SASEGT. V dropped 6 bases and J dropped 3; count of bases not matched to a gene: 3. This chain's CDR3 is CASRRLAGDYEQYF. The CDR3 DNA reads TGTGCCAGCAGAAGACTAGCGGGGGACTACGAGCAGTACTTC.

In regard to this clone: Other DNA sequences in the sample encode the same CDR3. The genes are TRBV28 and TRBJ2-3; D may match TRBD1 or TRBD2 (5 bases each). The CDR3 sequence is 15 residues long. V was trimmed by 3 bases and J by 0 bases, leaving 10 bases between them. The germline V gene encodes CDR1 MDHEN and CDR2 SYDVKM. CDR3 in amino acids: CASSLSGDSTDTQYF. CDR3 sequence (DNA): TGTGCCAGCAGTTTGTCCGGGGACAGCACAGATACGCAGTATTTT.

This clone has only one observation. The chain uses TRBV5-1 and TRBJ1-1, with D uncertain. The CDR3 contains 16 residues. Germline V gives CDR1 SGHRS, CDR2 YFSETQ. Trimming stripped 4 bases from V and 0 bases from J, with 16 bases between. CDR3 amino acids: CASSTELGIMNTEAFF. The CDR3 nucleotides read TGCGCCAGCAGCACCGAACTAGGTATTATGAACACTGAAGCTTTCTTT. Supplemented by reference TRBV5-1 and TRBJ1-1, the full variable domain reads KAGVTQTPRYLIKTRGQQVTLSCSPISGHRSVSWYQQTPGQGLQFLFEYFSETQRNKGNFPGRFSGRQFSNSRSEMNVSTLELGDSALYLCASSTELGIMNTEAFFGQGTRLTVV.

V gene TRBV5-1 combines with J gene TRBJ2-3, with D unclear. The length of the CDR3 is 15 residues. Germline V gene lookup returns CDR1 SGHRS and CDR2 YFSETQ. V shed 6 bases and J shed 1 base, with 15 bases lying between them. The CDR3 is CASNLGNTRTDTQYF. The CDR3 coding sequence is TGCGCCAGCAACCTAGGGAACACCCGCACAGATACGCAGTATTTT. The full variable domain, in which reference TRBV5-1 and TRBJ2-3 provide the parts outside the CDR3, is KAGVTQTPRYLIKTRGQQVTLSCSPISGHRSVSWYQQTPGQGLQFLFEYFSETQRNKGNFPGRFSGRQFSNSRSEMNVSTLELGDSALYLCASNLGNTRTDTQYFGPGTRLTVL.

Here the CDR3 reads CAGQLAGYTDTQYF. The DNA of the CDR3 is TGTGCAGGGCAACTAGCGGGATACACAGATACGCAGTATTTT. V is TRBV30 and J is TRBJ2-3, with 10 positions matching TRBD2. From germline, CDR1 is GTSNPN and CDR2 SVGIG (reference sequence). The CDR3 length is 14 residues.

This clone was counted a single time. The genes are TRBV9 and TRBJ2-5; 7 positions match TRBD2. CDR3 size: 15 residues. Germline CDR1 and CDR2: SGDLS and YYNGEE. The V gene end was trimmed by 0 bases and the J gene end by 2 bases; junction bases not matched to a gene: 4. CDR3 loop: CASSVETSPQETQYF. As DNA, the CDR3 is TGTGCCAGCAGCGTAGAGACTAGCCCTCAAGAGACCCAGTACTTC.

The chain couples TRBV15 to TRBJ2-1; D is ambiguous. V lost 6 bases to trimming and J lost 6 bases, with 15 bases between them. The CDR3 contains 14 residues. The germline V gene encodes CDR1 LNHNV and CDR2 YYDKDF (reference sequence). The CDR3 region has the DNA TGTGCCACCAGGTTGCTTCAAGCGCGCAATGAGCAGTTCTTC. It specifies CATRLLQARNEQFF.

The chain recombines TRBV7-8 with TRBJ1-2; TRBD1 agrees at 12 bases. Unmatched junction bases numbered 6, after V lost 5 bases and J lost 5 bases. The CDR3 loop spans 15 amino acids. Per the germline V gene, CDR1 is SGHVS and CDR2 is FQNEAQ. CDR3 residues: CASSIRDRGPYGYTF. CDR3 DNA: TGTGCCAGCAGCATCCGGGACAGGGGGCCGTATGGCTACACCTTC.

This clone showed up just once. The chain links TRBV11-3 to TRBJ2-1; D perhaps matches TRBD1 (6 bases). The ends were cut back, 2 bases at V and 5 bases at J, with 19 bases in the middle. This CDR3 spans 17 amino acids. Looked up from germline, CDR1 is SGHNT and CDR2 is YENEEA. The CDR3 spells CASSLYRQGLGDNEQFF. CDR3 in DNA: TGTGCCAGCAGCTTATATCGCCAGGGGCTAGGGGACAATGAGCAGTTCTTC.

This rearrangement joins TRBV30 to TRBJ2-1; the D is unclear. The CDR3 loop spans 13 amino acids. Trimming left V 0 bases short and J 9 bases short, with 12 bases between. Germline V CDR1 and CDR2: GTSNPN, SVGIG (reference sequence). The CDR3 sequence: CAWSVSRMGEQFF. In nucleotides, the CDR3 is TGTGCCTGGAGTGTATCTAGAATGGGTGAGCAGTTCTTC.

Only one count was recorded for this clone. CDR3 in DNA: TGTGCCAGCAGCGCAACCGGGAGCTCTGGAAACACCATATATTTT. Its protein is CASSATGSSGNTIYF. The gene calls are TRBV9 and TRBJ1-3; no definite D call. The CDR3 extends over 15 amino acids. Trimming left V 3 bases short and J 0 bases short, with 10 bases between. The germline V gene has CDR1 SGDLS and CDR2 YYNGEE.